This is a list of T cell receptor beta chains from one sample in a study of blood T cells in healthy people across ages. TCRdb passed the 5' RACE reads through MiXCR, listing each CDR3 protein once. The sample comprises approximately 780,000 distinct CDR3 sequences, about a quarter of which are singletons, and 3% rests with the top ten. The same data also contributed to another study, on T cells of mothers and their children.

Sequencing was performed on blood. These receptors all stem from a boy younger than 18 in good health. Each CDR3 is given with its conserved first and last residue. The order of the fields is J gene, V gene, CDR3 protein.

>TRBJ2-5|TRBV28
CASRYGCFRYF
>TRBJ2-3|TRBV7-3
CASSLAYTDTQYF
>TRBJ2-2|TRBV2
CASSEGQSNTGELFF
>TRBJ1-1|TRBV10-3
CASMRGTLNTEAFF
>TRBJ2-2|TRBV14
CASSQDTIGELFF
>TRBJ2-7|TRBV12-3/TRBV12-4
CASSPGRRAQYF
>NA|TRBV28
CAGSPGDNEQFF
>NA|TRBV7-9
CASSSPRGRWYEQYF
>TRBJ2-7|TRBV2
CASSEAARMANEQYF
>TRBJ2-3|TRBV12-3/TRBV12-4
CASSFQGSTDTQYF
>TRBJ1-1|TRBV7-3
CASSLMGTENTEAFF
>NA|TRBV27
CASSPGVPRAYEQYF
>TRBJ2-5|TRBV3-1
CASSQLAGDWQETQYF